This T cell receptor beta chain derives from a study of beta chain features in type 1 diabetes. Study-wide results and caveats: The study found moderately but significantly shorter TCRB CDR3s in all four CD4+ subsets of Type 1 diabetes patients. In patients and controls equally, PCR might favor templates that are shorter.

V gave up 1 base and J gave up 7 bases, with 14 bases separating them. Germline V gene lookup returns CDR1 SGHDT and CDR2 YYEEEE. The CDR3 runs 14 residues. With regard to this clone: Its antigen is still unknown.

TCRB transcripts that were expressed got sequenced, as all of the isolated RNA had been reverse transcribed. The table came from immunoSEQ multiplex PCR; TCRdb's copy has only in-frame clones and leaves some out. Of 150,000 to 200,000 clones in the sample, around 9% were seen once. The receptor was isolated from a woman in her thirties with type 1 diabetes. Sequencing was performed on central memory CD4+ T cells from blood. The chain joins TRBV5-6 to TRBJ2-5; tentative D call: TRBD2 (6 bases). The CDR3 is CASSLYAGIRTQYF. CDR3 bases: TGTGCCAGCAGCTTGTATGCGGGAATACGGACCCAGTACTTC.